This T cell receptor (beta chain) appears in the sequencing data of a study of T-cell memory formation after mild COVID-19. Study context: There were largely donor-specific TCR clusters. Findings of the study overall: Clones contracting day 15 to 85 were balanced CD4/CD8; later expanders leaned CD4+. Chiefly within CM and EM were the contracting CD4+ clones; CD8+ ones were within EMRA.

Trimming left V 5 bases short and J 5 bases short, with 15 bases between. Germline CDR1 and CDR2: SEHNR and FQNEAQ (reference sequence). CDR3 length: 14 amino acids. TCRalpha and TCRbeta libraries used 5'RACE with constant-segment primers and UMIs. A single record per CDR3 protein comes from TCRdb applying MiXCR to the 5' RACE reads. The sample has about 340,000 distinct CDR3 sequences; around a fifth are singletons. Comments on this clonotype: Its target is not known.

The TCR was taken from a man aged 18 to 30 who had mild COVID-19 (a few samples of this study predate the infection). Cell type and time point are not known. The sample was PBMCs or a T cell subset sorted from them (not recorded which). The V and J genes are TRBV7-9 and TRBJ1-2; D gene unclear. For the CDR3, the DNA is TGTGCCAGCAGCCCCAACCCGGGGTTATATGGCTACACCTTC. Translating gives CASSPNPGLYGYTF.